The rows below give T cell receptor beta chains drawn from one sample of a study of cytomegalovirus exposure and HLA in healthy donors. TCRdb keeps only in-frame clones here, not all; method: immunoSEQ multiplex PCR. This table holds about 100,000 clones, more than 75% found once. Material: PBMCs. The receptors originated from a woman aged 40 to 50 in good health and CMV-seronegative. Each CDR3 is given with its conserved first and last residue. The D gene is left open where the match is weak. Clone size appears in some rows only: once, few, many, or a class for an expanded clone.

D gene: TRBD1; J gene: TRBJ1-5; V gene: TRBV18; CDR3 length: 14; clone size: few; CDR3 DNA: TGTGCCAGCTCACCCAGACAGGGAGACCAGCCCCAGCATTTT; CDR3 protein: CASSPRQGDQPQHF
D gene: NA; J gene: TRBJ2-7; V gene: TRBV4-3; CDR3 length: 13; clone size: NA; CDR3 DNA: TGCGCCAGCAGCCGGGACACCTCCTACGAGCAGTACTTC; CDR3 protein: CASSRDTSYEQYF
D gene: TRBD1; J gene: TRBJ2-1; V gene: TRBV7-2; CDR3 length: 17; clone size: NA; CDR3 DNA: TGTGCCAGCAGCCCGACCCCGGGACAGCCTCGATGGGAGGAGCAGTTCTTC; CDR3 protein: CASSPTPGQPRWEEQFF
D gene: NA; J gene: TRBJ2-7; V gene: TRBV28; CDR3 length: 11; clone size: NA; CDR3 DNA: TGTGCCAGCAGTACGGGACATATGCAGTACTTC; CDR3 protein: CASSTGHMQYF
D gene: TRBD1; J gene: TRBJ2-3; V gene: TRBV29-1; CDR3 length: 14; clone size: NA; CDR3 DNA: TGCAGCGTGGGCCCGGGACAGAGCACAGATACGCAGTATTTT; CDR3 protein: CSVGPGQSTDTQYF
D gene: NA; J gene: TRBJ1-5; V gene: TRBV21-1; CDR3 length: 14; clone size: NA; CDR3 DNA: TGTGCCAGCAGCGATCTTAGGGGCTACAGGATCTGGCATTTT; CDR3 protein: CASSDLRGYRIWHF
D gene: NA; J gene: TRBJ1-2; V gene: TRBV29-1; CDR3 length: 13; clone size: NA; CDR3 DNA: TGCAGCGTTGACATGGGGGGAAACTATGGCTACACCTTC; CDR3 protein: CSVDMGGNYGYTF
D gene: TRBD2; J gene: TRBJ2-1; V gene: TRBV6-5; CDR3 length: 15; clone size: once; CDR3 DNA: TGTGCCAGCAGTTCCGGACTAGCGGGAGGGCCCGGGCAGTTCTTC; CDR3 protein: CASSSGLAGGPGQFF
D gene: NA; J gene: TRBJ2-1; V gene: TRBV14; CDR3 length: 13; clone size: NA; CDR3 DNA: TGTGCCAGCATGGCGGGACAGCTGGATGAGCAGTTCTTC; CDR3 protein: CASMAGQLDEQFF
D gene: TRBD2; J gene: TRBJ2-3; V gene: TRBV30; CDR3 length: 17; clone size: NA; CDR3 DNA: TGTGCCTGGAGTGTAGGGGGGCTAGCGGGAGCTACAGATACGCAGTATTTT; CDR3 protein: CAWSVGGLAGATDTQYF
D gene: NA; J gene: TRBJ1-5; V gene: TRBV7-8; CDR3 length: 17; clone size: NA; CDR3 DNA: TGTGCCAGCAGCTTAGTGGGTGTGAGGGGGACCAATCAGCCCCAGCATTTT; CDR3 protein: CASSLVGVRGTNQPQHF
D gene: TRBD2; J gene: TRBJ2-7; V gene: TRBV11-1; CDR3 length: 18; clone size: once; CDR3 DNA: TGTGCCAGCAGCCTGGGACTAGCGGGGGTAGGACACAACTACGAGCAGTACTTC; CDR3 protein: CASSLGLAGVGHNYEQYF
D gene: NA; J gene: TRBJ2-1; V gene: TRBV28; CDR3 length: 16; clone size: few; CDR3 DNA: TGTGCCAGCACCCCTACAGGACAATATGGCCACAATGAGCAGTTCTTC; CDR3 protein: CASTPTGQYGHNEQFF
D gene: TRBD2; J gene: TRBJ2-1; V gene: TRBV7-3; CDR3 length: 17; clone size: few; CDR3 DNA: TGTGCCAGCAGCTTTGGCGGACTAGCGGGAGGGCCTGGTGAGCAGTTCTTC; CDR3 protein: CASSFGGLAGGPGEQFF
D gene: NA; J gene: TRBJ1-1; V gene: TRBV14; CDR3 length: 14; clone size: NA; CDR3 DNA: TGTGCCAGCAGCCAAGTTCAGGGCTACACTGAAGCTTTCTTT; CDR3 protein: CASSQVQGYTEAFF
D gene: NA; J gene: TRBJ1-2; V gene: TRBV20-1; CDR3 length: 10; clone size: once; CDR3 DNA: TGCAGTGCTAGCTTATATGGCTACACCTTC; CDR3 protein: CSASLYGYTF
D gene: NA; J gene: TRBJ2-7; V gene: TRBV4-1; CDR3 length: 16; clone size: NA; CDR3 DNA: TGCGCCAGCAGCCAAGCCCCTAGCGAGAGTGCCTACGAGCAGTACTTC; CDR3 protein: CASSQAPSESAYEQYF
D gene: NA; J gene: TRBJ1-2; V gene: TRBV4-2; CDR3 length: 15; clone size: NA; CDR3 DNA: TGTGCCAGCAGCCAAGATCAGGGCCCTAAGTTGGGCTACACCTTC; CDR3 protein: CASSQDQGPKLGYTF
D gene: TRBD1; J gene: TRBJ1-1; V gene: TRBV4-3; CDR3 length: 18; clone size: NA; CDR3 DNA: TGCGCCAGCAGCCAAGTCGGACAGGGGGGCCATTGGGGGACTGAAGCTTTCTTT; CDR3 protein: CASSQVGQGGHWGTEAFF
D gene: NA; J gene: TRBJ1-2; V gene: TRBV19; CDR3 length: 14; clone size: NA; CDR3 DNA: TGTGCCAGTAACCCGACTCACCGGCACTATGGCTACACCTTC; CDR3 protein: CASNPTHRHYGYTF
D gene: TRBD1; J gene: TRBJ1-4; V gene: TRBV7-6; CDR3 length: 15; clone size: NA; CDR3 DNA: TGTGCCAGCAGCGACCGGGACAGGGCCGATGAAAAACTGTTTTTT; CDR3 protein: CASSDRDRADEKLFF
D gene: NA; J gene: TRBJ1-2; V gene: TRBV15; CDR3 length: 14; clone size: NA; CDR3 DNA: TGTGCCACCAGCAGTTACGAAAGGAGCTATGGCTACACCTTC; CDR3 protein: CATSSYERSYGYTF
D gene: NA; J gene: TRBJ1-2; V gene: TRBV19; CDR3 length: 14; clone size: NA; CDR3 DNA: TGTGCCAGTAGTATATTGGGCAGAATGAGCGGCTACACCTTC; CDR3 protein: CASSILGRMSGYTF
D gene: NA; J gene: TRBJ2-2; V gene: TRBV7-8; CDR3 length: 16; clone size: NA; CDR3 DNA: TGTGCCAGCAGCTTAGTCGCGAGTAGTGAAACCGGGGAGCTGTTTTTT; CDR3 protein: CASSLVASSETGELFF
D gene: NA; J gene: TRBJ2-7; V gene: TRBV19; CDR3 length: 16; clone size: NA; CDR3 DNA: TGTGCCAGTAGTATATCCCGCCAGATATCTACAGGCGAGCAGTACTTC; CDR3 protein: CASSISRQISTGEQYF
D gene: TRBD2; J gene: TRBJ2-5; V gene: TRBV2; CDR3 length: 16; clone size: NA; CDR3 DNA: TGTGCCAGCAGCGATCTAGCGGGAGATGTTTATGAGACCCAGTACTTC; CDR3 protein: CASSDLAGDVYETQYF
D gene: NA; J gene: TRBJ2-7; V gene: TRBV9; CDR3 length: 15; clone size: NA; CDR3 DNA: TGTGCCAGCAGCCCCTCTATTGCAGGGGAAAACGAGCAGTACTTC; CDR3 protein: CASSPSIAGENEQYF
D gene: NA; J gene: TRBJ2-1; V gene: TRBV30; CDR3 length: 8; clone size: once; CDR3 DNA: TGTGCCCTCAATGAGCAGTTCTTC; CDR3 protein: CALNEQFF
D gene: TRBD1; J gene: TRBJ2-3; V gene: TRBV6-5; CDR3 length: 15; clone size: few; CDR3 DNA: TGTGCCAGCAGCACTGACAGGGGGGGCACAGATACGCAGTATTTT; CDR3 protein: CASSTDRGGTDTQYF
D gene: TRBD1; J gene: TRBJ1-2; V gene: TRBV6-5; CDR3 length: 14; clone size: NA; CDR3 DNA: TGTGCCAGCAGTTACCGGGACAGGGCATCTGGCTACACCTTC; CDR3 protein: CASSYRDRASGYTF
D gene: NA; J gene: TRBJ2-7; V gene: TRBV15; CDR3 length: 14; clone size: few; CDR3 DNA: TGTGCCACAAAAGTAACTACAGGAACCTACGAGCAGTACTTC; CDR3 protein: CATKVTTGTYEQYF
D gene: NA; J gene: TRBJ2-7; V gene: TRBV23-1; CDR3 length: 15; clone size: NA; CDR3 DNA: TGCGCCAGCAGTCAATCGCTTGGAGGGTCCTACGAGCAGTACTTC; CDR3 protein: CASSQSLGGSYEQYF
D gene: TRBD2; J gene: TRBJ2-3; V gene: TRBV7-9; CDR3 length: 15; clone size: NA; CDR3 DNA: TGTGCCAGCAGCGCTAGCGGGTCCAGCACAGATACGCAGTATTTT; CDR3 protein: CASSASGSSTDTQYF
D gene: NA; J gene: TRBJ1-2; V gene: TRBV6-1; CDR3 length: 14; clone size: NA; CDR3 DNA: TGTGCCAGCAGTGAAGTGGGGGCAGGCTATGGCTACACCTTC; CDR3 protein: CASSEVGAGYGYTF
D gene: TRBD1; J gene: TRBJ2-5; V gene: TRBV5-1; CDR3 length: 20; clone size: few; CDR3 DNA: TGCGCCAGCAGCTTGGTCGGTATTATACTAGGACAGGCTGACCGAGGGGCCCAGTACTTC; CDR3 protein: CASSLVGIILGQADRGAQYF
D gene: NA; J gene: TRBJ2-1; V gene: TRBV28; CDR3 length: 18; clone size: NA; CDR3 DNA: TGTGCCAGCAGTTTCCCCCACATGAGCGGAAGCTCCTACAATGAGCAGTTCTTC; CDR3 protein: CASSFPHMSGSSYNEQFF
D gene: NA; J gene: TRBJ2-7; V gene: TRBV7-2; CDR3 length: 12; clone size: NA; CDR3 DNA: TGTGCCAGCAGCCCCCGAGGGTACGAGCAGTACTTC; CDR3 protein: CASSPRGYEQYF
D gene: NA; J gene: TRBJ1-5; V gene: TRBV5-6; CDR3 length: 18; clone size: NA; CDR3 DNA: TGTGCCAGCAGCTTGAGAGCATCTCATACCAGGAGCAATCAGCCCCAGCATTTT; CDR3 protein: CASSLRASHTRSNQPQHF
D gene: NA; J gene: TRBJ1-1; V gene: TRBV18; CDR3 length: 13; clone size: NA; CDR3 DNA: TGTGCCAGCTCACCACGAGGGAACACTGAAGCTTTCTTT; CDR3 protein: CASSPRGNTEAFF
D gene: TRBD1; J gene: TRBJ1-2; V gene: TRBV5-4; CDR3 length: 16; clone size: NA; CDR3 DNA: TGTGCCAGCAGCCCTTTCGGGACAGGGGCGAACTATGGCTACACCTTC; CDR3 protein: CASSPFGTGANYGYTF
D gene: NA; J gene: TRBJ1-5; V gene: TRBV19; CDR3 length: 15; clone size: NA; CDR3 DNA: TGTGCCAGTAGAACGGTCGGACAGTCCAATCAGCCCCAGCATTTT; CDR3 protein: CASRTVGQSNQPQHF
D gene: NA; J gene: TRBJ1-1; V gene: TRBV5-4; CDR3 length: 13; clone size: NA; CDR3 DNA: TGTGCCAGCAGCTTGGACTGGAACACTGAAGCTTTCTTT; CDR3 protein: CASSLDWNTEAFF
D gene: TRBD2; J gene: TRBJ2-2; V gene: TRBV5-1; CDR3 length: 16; clone size: NA; CDR3 DNA: TGCGCCAGCAGCTTGGAGGCGGGAGCGAACACCGGGGAGCTGTTTTTT; CDR3 protein: CASSLEAGANTGELFF
D gene: NA; J gene: TRBJ2-6; V gene: TRBV28; CDR3 length: 16; clone size: NA; CDR3 DNA: TGTGCCAGCAGTTTATCCGGGGAGGCTGGGGCCAACGTCCTGACTTTC; CDR3 protein: CASSLSGEAGANVLTF
D gene: NA; J gene: TRBJ1-2; V gene: TRBV28; CDR3 length: 13; clone size: NA; CDR3 DNA: TGTGCCAGCAGTTTGACTCGAAACTATGGCTACACCTTC; CDR3 protein: CASSLTRNYGYTF
D gene: TRBD2; J gene: TRBJ2-1; V gene: TRBV11-3; CDR3 length: 20; clone size: few; CDR3 DNA: TGTGCCAGCAGCCTACGACGGACTAGCGGGGCTTCGAGCTCCTACAATGAGCAGTTCTTC; CDR3 protein: CASSLRRTSGASSSYNEQFF
D gene: NA; J gene: TRBJ2-1; V gene: TRBV7-2; CDR3 length: 15; clone size: NA; CDR3 DNA: TGTGCCAGCAGCTTAGGCCGGGGCTCCTACAATGAGCAGTTCTTC; CDR3 protein: CASSLGRGSYNEQFF